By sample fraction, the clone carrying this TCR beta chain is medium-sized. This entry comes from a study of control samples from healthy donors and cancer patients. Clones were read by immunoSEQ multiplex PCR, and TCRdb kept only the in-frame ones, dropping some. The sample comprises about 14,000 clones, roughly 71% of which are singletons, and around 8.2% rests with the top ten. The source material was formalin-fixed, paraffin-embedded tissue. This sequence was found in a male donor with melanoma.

CDR3 DNA sequence: TGCGCCAGCAGCTTGTGGCAGGGGGCGCGGAATGAGCAGTTCTTC. This sequence encodes CASSLWQGARNEQFF. The chain recombines TRBV5-1 with TRBJ2-1; TRBD1 matches at 8 bases. Germline-derived CDR1 and CDR2 are SGHRS and YFSETQ. After removal of 1 base from V and 7 bases from J, the junction contained 7 bases not matched to a gene. The CDR3 loop spans 15 amino acids.